Below, 24 T cell receptor beta chains from the same sample are listed, as sequenced in a study of identical twins (TCRdb year 2016). Libraries were constructed by 5' RACE. TCRdb records Illumina HiSeq 2000 as the sequencer. TCRdb trimmed public reads at Q25 via fastp, called clones via MiXCR and kept in-frame beta chains. Entries that share a CDR3 protein sequence are merged under the most common genes and DNA. For this sample there are hundreds of thousands of distinct CDR3 sequences; about 7% appear just once. Together, the top ten hold roughly 3.4% of the sample. The same specimen was also included in a second study, on yellow fever vaccine responses in identical twins.

The sample comprised memory (CD45RO+) T cells sorted from blood. In light of the paper, this sample's cell subset or site label describes: CD45RO+ enriched T cells. The receptors were gathered from a woman aged 18-29 years in good health.

The CDR3 sequence: CASRDPITNTEAFF. DNA for the CDR3: TGTGCCAGTCGGGACCCGATTACTAACACTGAAGCTTTCTTT. The chain recombines TRBV28 with TRBJ1-1; D might be TRBD1 (5 bases). CDR1 and CDR2 from the germline V gene are MDHEN and SYDVKM. V shed 9 bases and J shed 2 bases, with 16 bases lying between them. This CDR3 spans 14 amino acids.

This clonotype was observed a few times. V is TRBV7-9 and J is TRBJ2-2; the D is unclear. This CDR3 contains 15 residues. Germline CDR1 reads SEHNR; CDR2 reads FQNEAQ (reference sequence). V was trimmed by 5 bases and J by 6 bases, leaving 16 bases between them. The CDR3 DNA is TGTGCCAGCAGCCCAAGAGCCTACATCCCCGGGGAGCTGTTTTTT. Residues: CASSPRAYIPGELFF.

This clonotype was counted many times. The rearrangement joins TRBV6-1 to TRBJ2-1; D might be TRBD1 (6 bases). This CDR3 region has 14 residues. CDR1 and CDR2 (germline): MNHNS, SASEGT. V was pared by 5 bases and J by 5 bases, with 13 bases between. As DNA, the CDR3 is TGTGCCAGCAGTAACGCCGGGACACACAATGAGCAGTTCTTC. It codes for CASSNAGTHNEQFF.

This chain joins TRBV5-5 and TRBJ2-1; D call uncertain. The CDR3 runs to 17 residues. Trimming shortened V by 4 bases and J by 3 bases, and 20 bases separated the two germline ends. CDR1 and CDR2 (germline): SGHKS, YYEKEE (reference sequence). The CDR3 sequence is CASSGTGSPLIYNEQFF. As DNA, the CDR3 is TGTGCCAGCAGCGGTACCGGGTCTCCCTTGATCTACAATGAGCAGTTCTTC.

The CDR3 nucleotides read TGTGCCAGCAGCCTCCCGAGCGGGAGAAGCACAGATACGCAGTATTTT. This encodes CASSLPSGRSTDTQYF. This rearrangement joins TRBV12-3 or TRBV12-4 to TRBJ2-3; TRBD2 agrees at 8 bases. This CDR3 is built from 16 residues. V shed 6 bases and J 0 bases; nucleotides not matched to a gene: 8.

This clonotype showed up many times. J is TRBJ1-3 and V is TRBV4-1, with 9 bases that match TRBD1. Trimming removed 5 bases from V and 4 bases from J; junction bases left unmatched: 12. The CDR3 loop spans 17 amino acids. Germline values: CDR1 MGHRA, CDR2 YSYEKL. DNA for the CDR3: TGCGCCAGCAGCTATAACCAACAGGGGGCGAGAGGAAACACCATATATTTT. Translation gives CASSYNQQGARGNTIYF.

This clonotype was counted at least ten times. The V call is TRBV7-9, the J call TRBJ1-1; weak D call: TRBD1 (5 bases). V gave up 1 base and J gave up 1 base, with 10 bases separating them. The CDR3 consists of 15 residues. Germline CDR1 reads SEHNR; CDR2 reads FQNEAQ (reference sequence). As DNA, the CDR3 is TGTGCCAGCAGCTTAGTGGTGACAGCGAACACTGAAGCTTTCTTT. Protein product: CASSLVVTANTEAFF.

Only a few counts were recorded for this clonotype. A read error is possible here, since a much larger clone lies one base away. V is TRBV20-1 and J is TRBJ1-5; TRBD1 might be the D (5 bases). Germline CDR1 reads DFQATT; CDR2 reads SNEGSKA (reference sequence). The CDR3 is 16 amino acids. In DNA, the CDR3 is TGCTGTGCTAGAGCCCGGCAGGAGGGGCACAATCAGCCCCAGCATTTT. This sequence encodes CCARARQEGHNQPQHF.

V usage is TRBV9 and J usage is TRBJ2-1; 10 nucleotides line up with TRBD2. The length of the CDR3 is 15 residues. V lost 1 base to trimming and J lost 6 bases; unmatched junction nucleotides: 4. Germline V gives CDR1 SGDLS, CDR2 YYNGEE. CDR3 DNA: TGTGCCAGCAGCGTAATGGCTAGCGGGAGCAATGAGCAGTTCTTC. The encoded protein is CASSVMASGSNEQFF.

This clonotype was recorded many times. The chain employs TRBV4-1 and TRBJ2-4; D is tentatively TRBD1 or TRBD2 (6 bases each). The CDR3 is 16 residues long. The V end was cut by 0 bases, the J end by 0 bases, with 9 bases between. The germline V gene encodes CDR1 MGHRA and CDR2 YSYEKL. CDR3 bases: TGCGCCAGCAGCCAAGATGGGGGGCGAGCCAAAAACATTCAGTACTTC. It codes for CASSQDGGRAKNIQYF.

This clonotype showed up many times. The CDR3: CASSHLGTSGASTDTQYF. The CDR3 region has the DNA TGCGCCAGCAGCCATCTCGGGACTAGCGGAGCTAGCACAGATACGCAGTATTTT. The chain uses TRBV5-1 and TRBJ2-3; 11 nucleotides match TRBD2. Germline CDR1 SGHRS, CDR2 YFSETQ. The length of the CDR3 is 18 residues. Trimming took 4 bases from V and 0 from J; bases not matched to a gene: 10. Filled out from reference TRBV5-1 and TRBJ2-3, the complete variable domain reads KAGVTQTPRYLIKTRGQQVTLSCSPISGHRSVSWYQQTPGQGLQFLFEYFSETQRNKGNFPGRFSGRQFSNSRSEMNVSTLELGDSALYLCASSHLGTSGASTDTQYFGPGTRLTVL.

This clonotype was seen a handful of times. The chain joins TRBV4-1 to TRBJ2-3; 11 nucleotides line up with TRBD2. Germline CDR1 and CDR2: MGHRA and YSYEKL. The CDR3 covers 18 residues. V gave up 0 bases and J gave up 2 bases; unmatched junction bases: 7. The DNA for the CDR3 is TGCGCCAGCAGCCAAGAAGGATTAGCGGGAGGGGTCACAGATACGCAGTATTTT. This encodes CASSQEGLAGGVTDTQYF.

This chain joins TRBV5-1 and TRBJ2-5; D perhaps matches TRBD2 (5 bases). From germline, CDR1 is SGHRS and CDR2 YFSETQ. The germline V and J ends were trimmed by 4 bases and 1 base, with 14 bases remaining between them. The CDR3 covers 15 residues. CDR3 sequence: CASSGRLGSQETQYF. CDR3 DNA sequence: TGCGCCAGCAGCGGGAGATTGGGAAGCCAAGAGACCCAGTACTTC.

This clonotype was detected many times. The chain links TRBV7-8 to TRBJ2-5, with TRBD1 identical over 7 bases. CDR1 and CDR2 (germline): SGHVS, FQNEAQ. The CDR3 is made up of 14 amino acids. With V trimmed by 5 bases and J by 2 bases, 5 bases remained unmatched. As DNA, the CDR3 is TGTGCCAGCAGCAACCCGACAGGGCAAGAGACCCAGTACTTC. Its translation: CASSNPTGQETQYF.

This clonotype has a count of ten or more. The rearrangement uses TRBV7-8 and TRBJ2-1; 7 positions match TRBD2. V shed 3 bases, J shed 8 bases, and the junction held 19 bases outside the gene matches. The CDR3 runs 18 residues. Germline values: CDR1 SGHVS, CDR2 FQNEAQ. This chain's CDR3 is CASSFGGVSTGAGYEQFF. In DNA form, the CDR3 reads TGTGCCAGCAGCTTTGGGGGGGTTAGCACGGGAGCCGGCTATGAGCAGTTCTTC.

This clonotype appeared once. V is TRBV10-3 and J is TRBJ2-3; either TRBD1 or TRBD2 may fit D (7 bases each). The germline gives CDR1 ENHRY, CDR2 SYGVKD. V was shortened by 11 bases and J by 5 bases, with 17 bases between the two germline ends. The CDR3 contains 13 residues. The chain's CDR3 is CASQGGAKDTQYF. Written as DNA, the CDR3 is TGTGCCTCCCAGGGGGGGGCGAAAGATACGCAGTATTTT.

This clonotype was recorded at least ten times. This chain joins TRBV3-1 and TRBJ1-2, with D hard to call. The CDR3 spans 12 residues. V was shortened by 5 bases and J by 7 bases, with 11 bases between the two germline ends. From germline, CDR1 is LGHDT and CDR2 YNNKEL (reference sequence). CDR3 sequence (DNA): TGTGCCAGCAGCGGAAATAAAGGTGGCTACACCTTC. Protein: CASSGNKGGYTF.

This chain connects TRBV7-2 to TRBJ2-2; D is unclear. The CDR3 runs to 14 residues. Deletions cut 4 bases from V and 6 bases from J, with 12 bases between. CDR1 SGHTA and CDR2 FQGNSA come from the germline V gene. The CDR3 spells CASSSVVLSGELFF. The CDR3 nucleotides read TGTGCCAGCAGCTCTGTGGTGCTTTCCGGGGAGCTGTTTTTT. Supplemented by reference TRBV7-2 and TRBJ2-2, the full variable domain reads GAGVSQSPSNKVTEKGKDVELRCDPISGHTALYWYRQSLGQGLEFLIYFQGNSAPDKSGLPSDRFSAERTGGSVSTLTIQRTQQEDSAVYLCASSSVVLSGELFFGEGSRLTVL.

This clonotype was seen a handful of times. The chain uses TRBV24-1 and TRBJ2-3; D might be TRBD1 (6 bases). The CDR3 runs 13 residues. V dropped 9 bases and J dropped 0 bases, with 9 bases sitting between them. Germline V gene data show CDR1 as KGHDR and CDR2 as SFDVKD. CDR3 bases: TGTGCCACCGGGACAACTAGCACAGATACGCAGTATTTT. It encodes CATGTTSTDTQYF.

The gene calls are TRBV7-6 and TRBJ2-5, with D uncertain. The CDR3 contains 14 residues. The V and J ends lost 2 bases and 0 bases respectively, with 7 bases between them. Germline V gives CDR1 SGHVS, CDR2 FNYEAQ. Here the CDR3 reads CASSLMTYQETQYF. As DNA, the CDR3 is TGTGCCAGCAGCTTAATGACGTACCAAGAGACCCAGTACTTC.

V is TRBV5-1 and J is TRBJ2-1; D is undetermined. Germline V gene sequence: CDR1 SGHRS, CDR2 YFSETQ. Trimming removed 0 bases from V and 7 bases from J, with 8 bases in between. This CDR3 spans 13 amino acids. CDR3 sequence reads: CASSLDPMNEQFF. Written as DNA, the CDR3 is TGCGCCAGCAGCTTGGACCCGATGAATGAGCAGTTCTTC.

This clonotype was counted ten times or more. This sequence joins TRBV4-2 and TRBJ1-1, with D unclear. V dropped 0 bases and J dropped 4 bases, with 12 bases sitting between them. CDR1 is LGHNA, CDR2 YNFKEQ, per germline. The CDR3 totals 15 residues. The CDR3 DNA follows: TGTGCCAGCAGCCAAGATAACGGGGATGGCACTGAAGCTTTCTTT. Protein product: CASSQDNGDGTEAFF.

The chain uses TRBV6-6 and TRBJ1-1, with 9 bases aligning to TRBD1. CDR1 MNHNY and CDR2 SVGAGI come from the germline V gene (reference sequence). The CDR3 is made up of 13 amino acids. With 7 bases clipped from V and 6 bases from J, the junction kept 6 bases outside the gene matches. The CDR3 DNA follows: TGTGCCAGCAACCTACAGGGGGCATCTGAAGCTTTCTTT. This sequence encodes CASNLQGASEAFF.

The chain recombines TRBV15 with TRBJ2-5; D unresolved. With 3 bases removed from V and 10 bases from J, the gap between germline ends came to 15 bases. From germline, CDR1 is LNHNV and CDR2 YYDKDF (reference sequence). The CDR3 is 13 residues long. CDR3 residues: CATSSRDGMHQYF. Written as DNA, the CDR3 is TGTGCCACCAGCAGTAGAGATGGAATGCACCAGTACTTC.